This T cell receptor beta chain was sequenced in a study of T-cell reconstitution after alpha-beta-depleted transplantation in children. The CDR3 totals 13 residues. Trimming left V 5 bases short and J 8 bases short, with 15 bases between. A TCRbeta library incorporating unique molecular identifiers was prepared. TCRdb independently ran MiXCR on the PCR reads; one entry per CDR3 protein. Of about 240,000 distinct CDR3 sequences in the sample, about 12% were seen once. Note on this clonotype: A much bigger clone sits one base away, suggesting this may be a read error.

V is TRBV12-3 or TRBV12-4 and J is TRBJ1-2, with D tentatively TRBD1 (5 bases). This TCR derives from a human donor who donated a stem cell graft to a child with acute lymphoblastic leukemia. The material sequenced was PBMCs from the stem cell graft donor, taken from the stem cell graft. The CDR3 bases are TGTGCCAGCAGTCTGACAGTGAGAAAAGGCTACACCTTC. Its protein product is CASSLTVRKGYTF.